The clone carrying this T cell receptor beta chain was seen only a few times. During its preparation, the TCRbeta library received unique molecular identifiers. TCRdb analysed the PCR reads with MiXCR anew, one entry per CDR3 protein. Among 330,000 or so distinct CDR3 sequences listed, about a tenth were seen once. These data belong to a study of T-cell reconstitution after alpha-beta-depleted transplantation in children. This TCR was recovered from a human donor who donated a stem cell graft to a child with acute lymphoblastic leukemia. Sequenced here: PBMCs from the stem cell graft donor, sampled from the stem cell graft.

The CDR3 DNA follows: TGCGCCAGCAGCCAAGTGGGACTAGCCGACGGGGAGCTGTTTTTT. Its protein is CASSQVGLADGELFF. The gene calls are TRBV4-1 and TRBJ2-2, with 9 bases lining up with TRBD2. CDR1 MGHRA and CDR2 YSYEKL come from the germline V gene. Losses at the gene ends were 1 base for V and 7 bases for J; bases not matched to a gene: 4. The CDR3 has 15 amino acids.